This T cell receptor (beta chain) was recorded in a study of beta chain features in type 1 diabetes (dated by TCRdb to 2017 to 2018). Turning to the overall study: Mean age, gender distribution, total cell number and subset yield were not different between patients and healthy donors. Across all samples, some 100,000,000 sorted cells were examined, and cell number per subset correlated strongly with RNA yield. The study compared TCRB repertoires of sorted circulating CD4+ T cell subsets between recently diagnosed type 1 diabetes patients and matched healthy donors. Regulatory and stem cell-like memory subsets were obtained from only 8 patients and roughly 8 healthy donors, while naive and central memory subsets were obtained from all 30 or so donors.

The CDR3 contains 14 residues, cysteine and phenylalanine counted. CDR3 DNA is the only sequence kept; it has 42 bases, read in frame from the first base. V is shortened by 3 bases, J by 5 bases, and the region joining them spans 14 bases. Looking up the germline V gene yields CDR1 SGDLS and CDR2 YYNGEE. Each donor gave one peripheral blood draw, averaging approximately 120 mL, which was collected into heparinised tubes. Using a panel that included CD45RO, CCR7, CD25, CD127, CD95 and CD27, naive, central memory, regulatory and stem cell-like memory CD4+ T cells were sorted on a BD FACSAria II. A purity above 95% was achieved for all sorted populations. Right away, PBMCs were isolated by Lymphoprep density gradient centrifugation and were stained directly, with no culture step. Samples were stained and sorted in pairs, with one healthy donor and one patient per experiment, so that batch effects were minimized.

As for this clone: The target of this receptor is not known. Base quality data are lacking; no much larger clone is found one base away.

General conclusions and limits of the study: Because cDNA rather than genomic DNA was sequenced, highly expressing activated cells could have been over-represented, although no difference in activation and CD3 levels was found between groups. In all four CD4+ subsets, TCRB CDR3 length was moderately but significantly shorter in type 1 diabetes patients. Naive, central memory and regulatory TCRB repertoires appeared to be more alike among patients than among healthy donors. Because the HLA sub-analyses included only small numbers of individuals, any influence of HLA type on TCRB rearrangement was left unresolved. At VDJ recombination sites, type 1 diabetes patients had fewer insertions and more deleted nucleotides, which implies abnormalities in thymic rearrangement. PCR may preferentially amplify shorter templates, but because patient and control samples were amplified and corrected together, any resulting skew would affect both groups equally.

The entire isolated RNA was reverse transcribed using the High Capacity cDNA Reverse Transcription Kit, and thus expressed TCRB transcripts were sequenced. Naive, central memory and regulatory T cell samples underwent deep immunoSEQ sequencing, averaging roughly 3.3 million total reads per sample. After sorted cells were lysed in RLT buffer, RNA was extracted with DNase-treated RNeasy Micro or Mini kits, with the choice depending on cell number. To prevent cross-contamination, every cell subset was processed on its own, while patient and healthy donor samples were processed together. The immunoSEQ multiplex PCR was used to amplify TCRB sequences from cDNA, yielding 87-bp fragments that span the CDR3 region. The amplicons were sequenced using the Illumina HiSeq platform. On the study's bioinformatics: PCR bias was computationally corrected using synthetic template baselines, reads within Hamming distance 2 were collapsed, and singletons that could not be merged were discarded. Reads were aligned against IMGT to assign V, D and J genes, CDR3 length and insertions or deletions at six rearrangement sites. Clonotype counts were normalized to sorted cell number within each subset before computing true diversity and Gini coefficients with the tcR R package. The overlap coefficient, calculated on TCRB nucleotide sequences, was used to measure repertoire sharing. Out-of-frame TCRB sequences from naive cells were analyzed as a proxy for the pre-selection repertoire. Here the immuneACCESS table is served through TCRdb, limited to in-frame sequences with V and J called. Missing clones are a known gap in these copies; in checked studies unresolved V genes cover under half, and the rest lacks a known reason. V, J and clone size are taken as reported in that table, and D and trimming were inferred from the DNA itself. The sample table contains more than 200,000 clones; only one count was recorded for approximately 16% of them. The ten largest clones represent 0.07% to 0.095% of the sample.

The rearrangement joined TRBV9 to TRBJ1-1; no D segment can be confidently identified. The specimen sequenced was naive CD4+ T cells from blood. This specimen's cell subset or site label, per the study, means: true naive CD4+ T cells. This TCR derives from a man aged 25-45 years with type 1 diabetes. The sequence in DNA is TGTGCCAGCAGCGCCCGTCAAGATGGAACTGAAGCTTTCTTT. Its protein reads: CASSARQDGTEAFF.